Listed below are T cell receptor beta chains from one sample, sequenced in a study of cytomegalovirus exposure and HLA in healthy donors. Generated by immunoSEQ multiplex PCR, the TCRdb table keeps only in-frame clones and is missing some. The sample has more than 95,000 clones, 75% to 90% seen once. Sequencing used PBMCs. The receptors originated from a woman aged 18-30 years in good health and CMV-seronegative. Both conserved end residues are part of each CDR3. D genes are given only for firm matches. Expanded clones are given a class, and other clones once, few, many or no size at all.

clone_size: NA; j_call: TRBJ2-7; d_call: NA; v_call: TRBV27; cdr3_nt: TGTGCCAGCAGTTTATCGTATAAGCGCTACGAGCAGTACTTC; cdr3_aa: CASSLSYKRYEQYF
clone_size: NA; j_call: TRBJ2-2; d_call: NA; v_call: TRBV5-1; cdr3_nt: TGCGCCAGCAGCTTATCCGGGGGGACAACCGGGGAGCTGTTTTTT; cdr3_aa: CASSLSGGTTGELFF
clone_size: NA; j_call: TRBJ1-2; d_call: NA; v_call: TRBV27; cdr3_nt: TGTGCCAGCAGTTTCGCGGACACGTTCTATGGCTACACCTTC; cdr3_aa: CASSFADTFYGYTF
clone_size: NA; j_call: TRBJ2-7; d_call: NA; v_call: TRBV28; cdr3_nt: TGTGCCACTCTCCCCGGGACACCTACCTACGAGCAGTACTTC; cdr3_aa: CATLPGTPTYEQYF
clone_size: NA; j_call: TRBJ2-1; d_call: NA; v_call: TRBV11-3; cdr3_nt: TGTGCCAGCAGCTTCCGGGACTCGATTAATGAGCAGTTCTTC; cdr3_aa: CASSFRDSINEQFF
clone_size: once; j_call: TRBJ1-5; d_call: TRBD1; v_call: TRBV19; cdr3_nt: TGTGCCAGTAGTCTTACAAACAGGGGTCCCCACCAGCCCCAGCATTTT; cdr3_aa: CASSLTNRGPHQPQHF
clone_size: once; j_call: TRBJ1-3; d_call: TRBD1; v_call: TRBV6-6; cdr3_nt: TGTGCCAGTCACCAGGGACAGGGAAACTCTGGAAACACCATATATTTT; cdr3_aa: CASHQGQGNSGNTIYF
clone_size: NA; j_call: TRBJ2-3; d_call: NA; v_call: TRBV5-1; cdr3_nt: TGCGCCAGCAGCTTGGGGGATCTGGGCGGGACCACAGATACGCAGTATTTT; cdr3_aa: CASSLGDLGGTTDTQYF
clone_size: NA; j_call: TRBJ2-2; d_call: TRBD1; v_call: TRBV7-6; cdr3_nt: TGTGCCAGCAGCTCCTCCGGGACAGGGTTATGGTCCGGGGAGCTGTTTTTT; cdr3_aa: CASSSSGTGLWSGELFF
clone_size: NA; j_call: TRBJ2-1; d_call: TRBD1; v_call: TRBV19; cdr3_nt: TGTGCCAGTAGTATGGGACAGGGGGGATACAATGAGCAGTTCTTC; cdr3_aa: CASSMGQGGYNEQFF
clone_size: NA; j_call: TRBJ2-2; d_call: TRBD2; v_call: TRBV30; cdr3_nt: TGTGCCTGGAGCCTAAGACTAGCGGGTAGTACCGGGGAGCTGTTTTTT; cdr3_aa: CAWSLRLAGSTGELFF
clone_size: NA; j_call: TRBJ1-1; d_call: TRBD1; v_call: TRBV5-1; cdr3_nt: TGCGCCAGCAGCTTAGGGACAGTTAACGGGGAAGATGAAGCTTTCTTT; cdr3_aa: CASSLGTVNGEDEAFF
clone_size: NA; j_call: TRBJ1-4; d_call: NA; v_call: TRBV28; cdr3_nt: TGTGCCAGCAGCTACGGGACACCTAATGAAAAACTGTTTTTT; cdr3_aa: CASSYGTPNEKLFF
clone_size: NA; j_call: TRBJ2-5; d_call: NA; v_call: TRBV5-1; cdr3_nt: TGCGCCAGCAGCTTGGATCGGGCGGGAGAGACCCAGTACTTC; cdr3_aa: CASSLDRAGETQYF
clone_size: NA; j_call: TRBJ2-7; d_call: TRBD2; v_call: TRBV2; cdr3_nt: TGTGCCAGCAGGCCCACTAGCGGCATCTACGAGCAGTACTTC; cdr3_aa: CASRPTSGIYEQYF
clone_size: NA; j_call: TRBJ2-3; d_call: TRBD1; v_call: TRBV5-1; cdr3_nt: TGCGCCAGCAGCTTGGGGGACAGGCCCACAGATACGCAGTATTTT; cdr3_aa: CASSLGDRPTDTQYF
clone_size: NA; j_call: TRBJ1-2; d_call: NA; v_call: TRBV18; cdr3_nt: TGTGCCAGCTCACCACCGGGGGGATATGGCTACACCTTC; cdr3_aa: CASSPPGGYGYTF
clone_size: NA; j_call: TRBJ2-7; d_call: NA; v_call: TRBV7-2; cdr3_nt: TGTGCCAGCAGCACGCGACTAGAGGTTGGCGAGCAGTACTTC; cdr3_aa: CASSTRLEVGEQYF
clone_size: NA; j_call: TRBJ1-1; d_call: TRBD1; v_call: TRBV19; cdr3_nt: TGTGCCAGTGGGACAGACTCCCCGGGCACTGAAGCTTTCTTT; cdr3_aa: CASGTDSPGTEAFF
clone_size: NA; j_call: TRBJ2-3; d_call: NA; v_call: TRBV5-1; cdr3_nt: TGCGCCAGCAGCTTGGTCTGGACTCTCTATCCGGCTATCACAGATACGCAGTATTTT; cdr3_aa: CASSLVWTLYPAITDTQYF
clone_size: once; j_call: TRBJ2-3; d_call: TRBD2; v_call: TRBV19; cdr3_nt: TGTGCCAGTACCTCTGGGGGGGATGCAGATACGCAGTATTTT; cdr3_aa: CASTSGGDADTQYF
clone_size: NA; j_call: TRBJ2-7; d_call: NA; v_call: TRBV5-5; cdr3_nt: TGTGCCAGCAGCCCCGCGGATGTCGCAGAGCAGTACTTC; cdr3_aa: CASSPADVAEQYF
clone_size: NA; j_call: TRBJ2-2; d_call: NA; v_call: TRBV6-6; cdr3_nt: TGTGCCAGCAGTTATCTAGCTTCAAACACCGGGGAGCTGTTTTTT; cdr3_aa: CASSYLASNTGELFF
clone_size: once; j_call: TRBJ2-3; d_call: TRBD2; v_call: TRBV11-2; cdr3_nt: TGTGCCAGCAGCTTAGCCGGACTAGCGGGAGTTTCAGATACGCAGTATTTT; cdr3_aa: CASSLAGLAGVSDTQYF
clone_size: few; j_call: TRBJ1-4; d_call: TRBD1; v_call: TRBV25-1; cdr3_nt: TGTGCCAGCAGCCCCGGGACAGGGAATGAAAAACTGTTTTTT; cdr3_aa: CASSPGTGNEKLFF
clone_size: NA; j_call: TRBJ2-7; d_call: NA; v_call: TRBV5-4; cdr3_nt: TGTGCCAGCAGCTTGGGGGGCAGCTTAGCTGTCGAGCAGTACTTC; cdr3_aa: CASSLGGSLAVEQYF
clone_size: NA; j_call: TRBJ2-1; d_call: TRBD2; v_call: TRBV4-1; cdr3_nt: TGCGCCAGCAGCCAGGCCCTAGCGGGACAATACAATGAGCAGTTCTTC; cdr3_aa: CASSQALAGQYNEQFF
clone_size: NA; j_call: TRBJ1-3; d_call: NA; v_call: TRBV15; cdr3_nt: TGTGCCACCAGCAGAGCTCCAGGGACTGGAAACACCATATATTTT; cdr3_aa: CATSRAPGTGNTIYF
clone_size: NA; j_call: TRBJ2-7; d_call: NA; v_call: TRBV9; cdr3_nt: TGTGCCAGCAGCTTCCGGGACTCTAATTACGAGCAGTACTTC; cdr3_aa: CASSFRDSNYEQYF
clone_size: NA; j_call: TRBJ2-7; d_call: TRBD2; v_call: TRBV27; cdr3_nt: TGTGCCAGCAGTAGCGGGACTAGCGACTACGAGCAGTACTTC; cdr3_aa: CASSSGTSDYEQYF
clone_size: NA; j_call: TRBJ1-3; d_call: TRBD1; v_call: TRBV6-1; cdr3_nt: TGTGCCAGCACGGGACAGTCCCTGTCTGGAAACACCATATATTTT; cdr3_aa: CASTGQSLSGNTIYF
clone_size: NA; j_call: TRBJ2-3; d_call: NA; v_call: TRBV19; cdr3_nt: TGTGCCACCACTTCAGGGTCCACAGATACGCAGTATTTT; cdr3_aa: CATTSGSTDTQYF
clone_size: NA; j_call: TRBJ1-2; d_call: NA; v_call: TRBV18; cdr3_nt: TGTGCCAGCTCACCAGAGGTTCTCAACTTATATGGCTACACCTTC; cdr3_aa: CASSPEVLNLYGYTF
clone_size: once; j_call: TRBJ2-7; d_call: TRBD1; v_call: TRBV6-5; cdr3_nt: TGTGCCAGCAGGGGGACAGGGCCCCACGAGCAGTACTTC; cdr3_aa: CASRGTGPHEQYF
clone_size: NA; j_call: TRBJ2-1; d_call: TRBD1; v_call: TRBV5-6; cdr3_nt: TGTGCCAGCAGCCCCGAGGGACAGATTGAGCAGTTCTTC; cdr3_aa: CASSPEGQIEQFF
clone_size: NA; j_call: TRBJ1-4; d_call: NA; v_call: TRBV5-6; cdr3_nt: TGTGCCAGCAGCCCCGGTGGGGGGAATGAAAAACTGTTTTTT; cdr3_aa: CASSPGGGNEKLFF
clone_size: NA; j_call: TRBJ1-1; d_call: NA; v_call: TRBV5-1; cdr3_nt: TGCGCCAGCAGTTTTATACCCGACATGAACACTGAAGCTTTCTTT; cdr3_aa: CASSFIPDMNTEAFF
clone_size: few; j_call: TRBJ2-3; d_call: TRBD2; v_call: TRBV25-1; cdr3_nt: TGTGCCAGCAGTGAATTAGCGGGAGACACAGATACGCAGTATTTT; cdr3_aa: CASSELAGDTDTQYF
clone_size: NA; j_call: TRBJ2-3; d_call: TRBD2; v_call: TRBV11-3; cdr3_nt: TGTGCCAGCAGCTCCCGGGAGGGGCCAGGCACAGATACGCAGTATTTT; cdr3_aa: CASSSREGPGTDTQYF
clone_size: NA; j_call: TRBJ2-6; d_call: TRBD2; v_call: TRBV7-6; cdr3_nt: TGTGCCAGCAGCCAGCGTAGGAGCGGGAGCCGCGCCGGGGCCAACGTCCTGACTTTC; cdr3_aa: CASSQRRSGSRAGANVLTF
clone_size: NA; j_call: TRBJ2-1; d_call: NA; v_call: TRBV5-6; cdr3_nt: TGTGCCAGCAGCCCGGGACTCGGCGGTGAGCAGTTCTTC; cdr3_aa: CASSPGLGGEQFF
clone_size: NA; j_call: TRBJ2-1; d_call: TRBD2; v_call: TRBV2; cdr3_nt: TGTGCCAGCAGTGAAGGGGCTAGCGGGAGGGGTGAGCAGTTCTTC; cdr3_aa: CASSEGASGRGEQFF
clone_size: NA; j_call: TRBJ2-3; d_call: NA; v_call: TRBV6-5; cdr3_nt: TGTGCCAGCAGTTACCGAGACAACCCAGATACGCAGTATTTT; cdr3_aa: CASSYRDNPDTQYF
clone_size: NA; j_call: TRBJ2-3; d_call: TRBD2; v_call: TRBV7-8; cdr3_nt: TGTGCCAGCAGCTTGAGGTCTAGCGGAACAGATACGCAGTATTTT; cdr3_aa: CASSLRSSGTDTQYF
clone_size: NA; j_call: TRBJ2-2; d_call: TRBD1; v_call: TRBV5-1; cdr3_nt: TGCGCCAGCAGCTCCGCCGGGACAGGGAACACCGGGGAGCTGTTTTTT; cdr3_aa: CASSSAGTGNTGELFF